This T cell receptor beta chain was documented in a study of blood T cell repertoires in COVID-19. Study overall: Nucleic acid was either cDNA or gDNA, and it came from T cells, B-cell-depleted T cells, or PBMCs.

After removal of 4 bases from V and 5 bases from J, the junction contained 10 bases not matched to a gene. Germline CDR1 reads LGHNA; CDR2 reads YNFKEQ. The CDR3 loop spans 15 amino acids. Repertoires were generated with immunoSEQ multiplex PCR, while TCRdb's copy carries only in-frame clones and drops some. The table shows 250,000 or so clones, with approximately 90% occurring only once. The clonotype originates from a woman aged 25-40 years with acute COVID-19. The sample consisted of PBMCs or T cells enriched from blood (not recorded which). The chain links TRBV4-2 to TRBJ2-7; 8 bases match TRBD2. This CDR3 reads CASSPPGLDYNEQYF. CDR3 in DNA: TGTGCCAGCAGCCCGCCGGGACTAGATTATAACGAGCAGTACTTC.